A selection of T cell receptor beta chains follows, all from one sample in a study of cytomegalovirus exposure and HLA in healthy donors. Sequenced by immunoSEQ multiplex PCR; TCRdb stores in-frame clones only, minus some. The sample records 120,000 to 150,000 clones, around 73% being singletons. The sample consisted of PBMCs. These receptors originate from a woman in her late teens or twenties in good health and CMV-seronegative. CDR3s include the opening cysteine and the closing phenylalanine or tryptophan. The D gene is left open where the match is weak. Not every row has a clone size; where given, it reads once, few, many or a size class.

j_call v_call d_call clone_size cdr3_aa cdr3_nt
TRBJ2-6 TRBV21-1 - - CASRTLGGGISGANVLTF TGTGCCAGCAGGACCCTAGGGGGGGGGATAAGTGGGGCCAACGTCCTGACTTTC
TRBJ1-1 TRBV5-1 - - CASSLVPGTEAFF TGCGCCAGCAGCTTGGTTCCGGGGACTGAAGCTTTCTTT
TRBJ1-2 TRBV5-5 TRBD1 - CASKLTGDYGYTF TGTGCCAGCAAACTAACAGGGGACTATGGCTACACCTTC
TRBJ2-4 TRBV29-1 - - CSVLTGRDIQYF TGCAGCGTTCTCACAGGGAGGGACATTCAGTACTTC
TRBJ1-3 TRBV18 TRBD1 - CASSGTAGNTIYF TGTGCCAGCTCGGGGACAGCTGGAAACACCATATATTTT
TRBJ2-5 TRBV7-9 TRBD1 - CASSLGGTGVETQYF TGTGCCAGCAGCTTAGGAGGGACAGGGGTAGAGACCCAGTACTTC
TRBJ2-5 TRBV12-5 - - CASGTPGTQETQYF TGTGCTAGTGGGACCCCGGGGACACAAGAGACCCAGTACTTC
TRBJ1-1 TRBV5-1 TRBD1 - CASSPGTGNTEAFF TGCGCCAGCAGCCCTGGGACAGGGAACACTGAAGCTTTCTTT
TRBJ2-3 TRBV11-3 TRBD2 - CASHPGLAGGDTQYF TGTGCCAGCCATCCGGGACTAGCGGGTGGGGATACGCAGTATTTT
TRBJ2-1 TRBV11-1 TRBD2 - CASSYTSGIYNEQFF TGTGCCAGCAGCTATACTAGCGGGATCTACAATGAGCAGTTCTTC
TRBJ1-3 TRBV7-2 TRBD1 - CASSPGQGAAGNTIYF TGTGCCAGCAGCCCTGGACAGGGAGCTGCTGGAAACACCATATATTTT
TRBJ2-5 TRBV5-4 - - CASSLVEQETQYF TGTGCCAGCAGCTTGGTCGAGCAAGAGACCCAGTACTTC
TRBJ1-2 TRBV7-3 - few CASSLTGGQGRGYTF TGTGCCAGCAGCTTAACGGGGGGGCAGGGGCGCGGCTACACCTTC
TRBJ2-7 TRBV2 TRBD2 few CASSEALAGAYEQYF TGTGCCAGCAGTGAAGCGCTAGCGGGGGCCTACGAGCAGTACTTC
TRBJ2-7 TRBV15 - few CATSRAGRDSYEQYF TGTGCCACCAGCAGAGCCGGCAGGGACTCCTACGAGCAGTACTTC
TRBJ1-2 TRBV6-5 TRBD1 - CASRWTGINYGYTF TGTGCCAGCAGATGGACAGGGATTAACTATGGCTACACCTTC
TRBJ1-3 TRBV7-9 TRBD1 - CASSPPGTGNTIYF TGTGCCAGCAGCCCTCCCGGGACAGGGAACACCATATATTTT
TRBJ1-2 TRBV6-4 TRBD1 - CASSDCTGAYYGYTF TGTGCCAGCAGTGACTGCACAGGGGCTTACTATGGCTACACCTTC
TRBJ2-7 TRBV6-5 TRBD1 - CASRLGQGVYEQYF TGTGCCAGCCGCTTGGGACAGGGGGTGTACGAGCAGTACTTC
TRBJ1-4 TRBV7-9 - - CASSLGRENEKLFF TGTGCCAGCAGCTTAGGCAGGGAAAATGAAAAACTGTTTTTT
TRBJ1-2 TRBV5-1 TRBD1 - CASTSLAGTGFLSNYGYTF TGCGCCAGCACTTCCCTCGCCGGGACAGGTTTTCTTTCTAACTATGGCTACACCTTC
TRBJ2-7 TRBV14 TRBD2 - CASSRTLAGRYEQYF TGTGCCAGCAGCCGAACATTAGCGGGTCGGTACGAGCAGTACTTC
TRBJ2-4 TRBV29-1 - few CSVEGQQGRNIQYF TGCAGCGTTGAAGGACAACAGGGCCGAAACATTCAGTACTTC
TRBJ2-5 TRBV10-3 - - CAISEQKETQYF TGTGCCATCAGTGAGCAGAAAGAGACCCAGTACTTC
TRBJ1-1 TRBV28 - - CASKLIGEAFF TGTGCCAGCAAACTCATCGGTGAAGCTTTCTTT
TRBJ1-6 TRBV6-5 - few CASSYRARAGNSPLHF TGTGCCAGCAGTTACCGCGCCCGGGCGGGGAACTCACCCCTCCACTTT
TRBJ2-3 TRBV7-2 TRBD2 - CASSLAASGVVVLTSGTDTQYF TGTGCCAGCAGCTTAGCCGCTAGCGGGGTTGTAGTCCTGACCTCAGGCACAGATACGCAGTATTTT
TRBJ2-2 TRBV2 TRBD1 once CASSFRGQGVSLFF TGTGCCAGCAGCTTTCGGGGACAGGGAGTATCGCTGTTTTTT
TRBJ1-3 TRBV6-5 - - CASSYRRGDNTIYF TGTGCCAGCAGTTACAGACGGGGGGATAACACCATATATTTT